Presented here are 13 T cell receptor beta chains from one specimen sequenced in a study of graft-versus-host responses after intestinal transplantation. These TCRs' antigens remain unknown. Only in-frame clones appear in the TCRdb table, and some are missing; sequencing was by immunoSEQ multiplex PCR. The sample carries about 50,000 clones, approximately 91% recorded once. Here the sequenced sample was unstimulated CD4+ T cells sorted from spleen or lymph node cells, taken before transplant. Receptor source: a human donor who was the organ donor for an intestinal transplant.

The gene calls are TRBV7-9 and TRBJ2-7; 9 bases align to TRBD2. The J segment lost 2 bases and the V segment lost 5 bases, leaving 7 bases of the junction unmatched. The CDR3 extends over 15 amino acids. Per the germline V gene, CDR1 is SEHNR and CDR2 is FQNEAQ (reference sequence). CDR3 sequence (DNA): TGTGCCAGCAGCCCTTGGGCTAGCGGGGCCTACGAGCAGTACTTC. This translates into CASSPWASGAYEQYF.

In this sample, this clone turned up once. Sequence at one end of the junction differs from germline and may be a read error. CDR3 sequence (DNA): TGTGCCAGCAGCTTAGGCGAGAGCCAGTACTTC. This gives the protein CASSLGESQYF. This sequence joins TRBV7-6 and TRBJ2-5; the D is unclear. Germline V CDR1 and CDR2: SGHVS, FNYEAQ. The CDR3 runs to 11 residues.

The rearrangement links TRBV7-7 to TRBJ2-3, with a possible D match to TRBD2 (6 bases). Looked up from germline, CDR1 is SSHAT and CDR2 is FNYEAQ (reference sequence). Trimming stripped 1 base from V and 3 bases from J, with 8 bases between. This CDR3 region has 14 residues. Here the CDR3 reads CASSLDGSTDTQYF. CDR3 nucleotide sequence: TGTGCCAGCAGCTTAGACGGGAGTACAGATACGCAGTATTTT.

The chain links TRBV19 to TRBJ1-1; D is ambiguous. Germline lookup yields CDR1 LNHDA and CDR2 SQIVND (reference sequence). CDR3 size: 13 residues. Trimming cost V 3 bases and J 4 bases, with 9 bases left between them. CDR3 DNA: TGTGCCAGTAGTATCGTCAGTGGCACTGAAGCTTTCTTT. It encodes CASSIVSGTEAFF.

The chain combines TRBV7-3 with TRBJ2-1, with 7 bases aligning to TRBD2. Germline lookup yields CDR1 SGHTA and CDR2 FQGTGA. CDR3 length: 15 amino acids. V lost 3 bases and J lost 4; bases outside the gene matches: 6. Here the CDR3 reads CASSFAGATYNEQFF. CDR3 bases: TGTGCCAGCAGCTTCGCGGGAGCTACATACAATGAGCAGTTCTTC.

V and J are TRBV10-3 and TRBJ2-1; TRBD2 matches at 9 bases. The germline gives CDR1 ENHRY, CDR2 SYGVKD. This CDR3 spans 15 amino acids. With V trimmed by 3 bases and J by 7 bases, 7 bases remained unmatched. The CDR3 here is CAISDGPAGGNEQFF. CDR3 bases: TGTGCCATCAGTGACGGACCAGCGGGAGGAAATGAGCAGTTCTTC.

The V call is TRBV6-5, the J call TRBJ1-1; D is undetermined. CDR3 length: 14 residues. Germline CDR1 reads MNHEY; CDR2 reads SVGAGI. The V end was cut by 2 bases, the J end by 5 bases, with 12 bases between. CDR3 nucleotide sequence: TGTGCCAGCAGTTACAATCTCGGGAAGACTGAAGCTTTCTTT. Residues: CASSYNLGKTEAFF.

Written as DNA, the CDR3 is TGTGCCAGCAGCTTGGATACAGGACAAGAGACCCAGTACTTC. This codes for CASSLDTGQETQYF. The chain couples TRBV5-6 to TRBJ2-5; tentative D call: TRBD1 (5 bases). The CDR3 totals 14 residues. Germline lookup yields CDR1 SGHDT and CDR2 YYEEEE. V dropped 0 bases and J dropped 2 bases, with 8 bases sitting between them.

The chain has TRBV7-2 and TRBJ2-1; 11 nucleotides line up with TRBD2. The CDR3 sequence is 15 residues long. The germline gives CDR1 SGHTA, CDR2 FQGNSA. The ends lost 4 bases at V and 2 bases at J; junction bases unmatched: 1. The CDR3 DNA sequence: TGTGCCAGCAGCTCGGGACTAGCGGCCTACAATGAGCAGTTCTTC. It specifies CASSSGLAAYNEQFF.

The chain joins TRBV29-1 to TRBJ2-5; D is unresolved. The germline V gene encodes CDR1 SQVTM and CDR2 ANQGSEA. The germline V and J ends were trimmed by 5 bases and 1 base, with 11 bases remaining between them. The length of the CDR3 is 13 residues. The DNA of the CDR3 is TGCAGCGTTTTAAGGAGTCGCCAAGAGACCCAGTACTTC. It is translated as CSVLRSRQETQYF.

The chain carries TRBV7-6 and TRBJ2-1, with TRBD1 as a possible D gene (6 bases). There are 13 residues in the CDR3. The V gene lost 3 bases and the J gene lost 8 bases, with 11 bases spanning the gap. Germline values: CDR1 SGHVS, CDR2 FNYEAQ. The CDR3 is CASSLRQVHEQFF. In nucleotides, the CDR3 is TGTGCCAGCAGCTTGCGACAGGTCCATGAGCAGTTCTTC. Full variable domain (rest looked up from reference TRBV7-6 and TRBJ2-1): GAGVSQSPRYKVTKRGQDVALRCDPISGHVSLYWYRQALGQGPEFLTYFNYEAQQDKSGLPNDRFSAERPEGSISTLTIQRTEQRDSAMYRCASSLRQVHEQFFGPGTRLTVL.

CDR3 in DNA: TGTGCCAGCAGCCAGGGATACTACGAGCAGTACTTC. It codes for CASSQGYYEQYF. This chain connects TRBV4-2 to TRBJ2-7, with D unclear. Germline CDR1 and CDR2: LGHNA and YNFKEQ. The CDR3 is 12 residues long. Trimming took off 3 bases at V and 3 bases at J, with 6 bases between the two ends.

The chain has TRBV28 and TRBJ2-4, with 11 bases fitting TRBD2. J was trimmed by 7 bases and V by 5 bases; bases with no gene match: 7. The CDR3 sequence is 15 residues long. The germline V gene encodes CDR1 MDHEN and CDR2 SYDVKM. CDR3: CASSPISGRANIQYF. In nucleotides, the CDR3 is TGTGCCAGCAGTCCAATTAGCGGGAGGGCCAACATTCAGTACTTC.